The 29 T cell receptor beta chains presented below share a single source sample, sequenced in a study of T cells after yellow fever vaccination. In TCRdb, the 5' RACE reads were re-called with MiXCR into one record per CDR3 protein. This sample has tens of thousands of distinct CDR3 sequences; roughly 7.4% occur once, and the top ten carry roughly 35%. The input for sequencing was CD8+ T cells sorted from PBMCs, taken about 5 days after the first yellow fever vaccination. Every receptor here comes from a man aged 18-30 years who received the YFV17D yellow fever vaccine.

The chain links TRBV27 to TRBJ1-2; D remains unclear. The V gene's germline CDR1 is MNHEY and CDR2 SMNVEV (reference sequence). The CDR3 length is 13 residues. Deletions cut 2 bases from V and 2 bases from J, with 6 bases between. The CDR3 DNA reads as TGTGCCAGCAGTTTACGGGTCAACTATGGCTACACCTTC. This encodes CASSLRVNYGYTF.

The sample holds a few counts of this clonotype. The chain uses TRBV9 and TRBJ1-1, with TRBD1 as a possible D gene (6 bases). V was cut by 3 bases and J by 0 bases, with 12 bases left in between. CDR1 is SGDLS, CDR2 YYNGEE, per germline. The CDR3 runs 15 residues. The CDR3 is CASSARTAMNTEAFF. CDR3 nucleotides: TGTGCCAGCAGCGCTCGGACAGCCATGAACACTGAAGCTTTCTTT.

This clonotype was counted many times. The chain links TRBV20-1 to TRBJ2-1; the match to TRBD2 covers 13 bases. The V segment lost 3 bases and the J segment 0 bases; nucleotides outside the gene matches: 14. The CDR3 totals 20 residues. From germline, CDR1 is DFQATT and CDR2 SNEGSKA (reference sequence). The CDR3 region is CSASRPGGLAGSHSYNEQFF. The CDR3 nucleotides read TGCAGTGCTAGTCGACCAGGGGGACTAGCGGGGTCCCACTCCTACAATGAGCAGTTCTTC.

In this sample, this clonotype turned up a few times. This chain joins TRBV12-5 and TRBJ2-4; D might be TRBD1 (6 bases). V was cut by 0 bases and J by 8 bases, with 14 bases left in between. This CDR3 is built from 15 residues. Germline CDR1 reads LGHNT; CDR2 reads FRNRAP. The CDR3 reads CASGLVRSRGYIQYF. The CDR3 DNA reads as TGTGCTAGTGGTTTGGTACGGAGCAGGGGATACATTCAGTACTTC.

This clonotype was seen a few times. This chain links TRBV7-9 with TRBJ2-3; 7 positions agree with TRBD1. This CDR3 is 14 amino acids long. The V and J ends lost 5 bases and 4 bases, in that order; junction bases with no gene match: 6. CDR1 is SEHNR and CDR2 is FQNEAQ in the germline V gene (reference sequence). CDR3 sequence (DNA): TGTGCCAGCAGCCCCCGACAGGGCCCAGATACGCAGTATTTT. Translated: CASSPRQGPDTQYF.

The genes are TRBV4-3 and TRBJ2-2; TRBD1 matches 7 bases. The CDR3 has 16 residues. The V segment lost 4 bases and the J segment 1 base; nucleotides outside the gene matches: 6. Germline V gene lookup returns CDR1 LGHNA and CDR2 YSLEER. CDR3 region: CASSPEPGGNTGELFF. The CDR3 DNA sequence: TGCGCCAGCAGCCCCGAACCAGGGGGGAACACCGGGGAGCTGTTTTTT.

The sample holds a few counts of this clonotype. The chain is built from TRBV27 and TRBJ2-4; D gene ambiguous. Trimming pared 7 bases from V and 0 bases from J, leaving 13 bases between. The CDR3 is made up of 15 amino acids. The germline CDR1 and CDR2 sequences are MNHEY and SMNVEV (reference sequence). Written as DNA, the CDR3 is TGTGCCAGCATTTATTTGACCACAGCCAAAAACATTCAGTACTTC. Translating it yields CASIYLTTAKNIQYF.

The sample holds many counts of this clonotype. The rearrangement joins TRBV20-1 to TRBJ2-3; D remains unclear. The CDR3 length is 14 residues. Germline values: CDR1 DFQATT, CDR2 SNEGSKA (reference sequence). The V end lost 2 bases, the J end lost 4 bases, and 13 bases lay between the germline ends. The CDR3 here is CSARMGTGADTQYF. Here the CDR3 DNA reads TGCAGTGCTAGAATGGGTACTGGGGCAGATACGCAGTATTTT.

This clonotype was seen many times. The chain combines TRBV7-8 with TRBJ1-1; D gene uncertain. The CDR3 loop spans 14 amino acids. The germline CDR1 and CDR2 sequences are SGHVS and FQNEAQ. The V end lost 4 bases, the J end lost 1 base, and 10 bases lay between the germline ends. The CDR3 region is CASSWAHWNTEAFF. The CDR3 region has the DNA TGTGCCAGCAGCTGGGCCCATTGGAACACTGAAGCTTTCTTT. The full variable domain, with the rest looked up from reference TRBV7-8 and TRBJ1-1, is GAGVSQSPRYKVAKRGQDVALRCDPISGHVSLFWYQQALGQGPEFLTYFQNEAQLDKSGLPSDRFFAERPEGSVSTLKIQRTQQEDSAVYLCASSWAHWNTEAFFGQGTRLTVV.

The CDR3 DNA reads TGTGCCAGCGCCCTAGGGCAGGGATACTACGAGCAGTACTTC. Protein product: CASALGQGYYEQYF. The chain employs TRBV7-9 and TRBJ2-7; a possible D gene is TRBD1 (5 bases). This CDR3 is 14 amino acids long. V was cut by 8 bases and J by 3 bases, with 17 bases left in between. Germline assignment: CDR1 SEHNR and CDR2 FQNEAQ (reference sequence).

This clonotype has more than one count but fewer than ten. The chain carries TRBV3-1 and TRBJ1-1; D is unclear. This CDR3 spans 14 amino acids. Germline V CDR1 and CDR2: LGHDT, YNNKEL (reference sequence). The V gene lost 3 bases and the J gene lost 5 bases, with 13 bases spanning the gap. In DNA form, the CDR3 reads TGTGCCAGCAGCCACCGGGATTTGGGGACTGAAGCTTTCTTT. Translated, it gives CASSHRDLGTEAFF.

This clonotype was seen a handful of times. The junction and the germline gene differ at one end; a read error may be behind it. V gene TRBV7-8 combines with J gene TRBJ2-1; D perhaps matches TRBD1 (5 bases). Germline values: CDR1 SGHVS, CDR2 FQNEAQ. The CDR3 loop spans 14 amino acids. The CDR3 region has the DNA TGTGCCAGCAGCTTAGCTCGGGCAGGGCCTACCCTGCTCTTC. Amino acid sequence: CASSLARAGPTLLF.

In its sample, this clonotype was seen a few times. The CDR3 sequence is CASSLDGAGELFF. CDR3 bases: TGTGCCAGCAGCTTGGATGGGGCCGGGGAGCTGTTTTTT. The chain uses TRBV5-8 and TRBJ2-2; D is unclear. The CDR3 loop spans 13 amino acids. V shed 0 bases and J shed 6 bases, with 6 bases lying between them. Germline CDR1 reads SGHTS; CDR2 reads YDEGEE.

This clonotype showed up just a few times. The chain employs TRBV4-1 and TRBJ2-2; 11 nucleotides agree with TRBD2. The CDR3 runs 17 residues. The germline gives CDR1 MGHRA, CDR2 YSYEKL. After removal of 3 bases from V and 4 bases from J, the junction contained 7 bases not matched to a gene. The CDR3 nucleotides read TGCGCCAGCAGCCAGATAGCGGGGGGGCCTGGCACCGGGGAGCTGTTTTTT. This encodes CASSQIAGGPGTGELFF.

This clonotype was observed a few times. The chain joins TRBV12-3 or TRBV12-4 to TRBJ2-1; TRBD1 or TRBD2 may be the D gene (6 bases each). The CDR3 is 14 residues long. Trimming removed 7 bases from V and 6 bases from J, with 16 bases in between. The CDR3: CASILSRGANEQFF. The CDR3 DNA reads as TGTGCCAGCATCCTATCTAGGGGGGCCAATGAGCAGTTCTTC.

Turning to this clonotype: One base away lies a much larger clone, so this may be a sequencing read error. This chain links TRBV12-3 or TRBV12-4 with TRBJ1-1; D is ambiguous. The CDR3 extends over 13 amino acids. In DNA, the CDR3 is TGTTCCAGCAGTTTTGGTGGGTTAACTGAAGCTTTCTTT. It specifies CSSSFGGLTEAFF.

This clonotype was counted a few times. The chain carries TRBV9 and TRBJ2-7; 10 bases match TRBD1. Germline values: CDR1 SGDLS, CDR2 YYNGEE. V lost 3 bases, J lost 4 bases, and 7 bases stayed unmatched. CDR3 size: 15 residues. For the CDR3, the DNA is TGTGCCAGCAGCGCCTCGGACAGGGGGACATACGAGCAGTACTTC. It codes for CASSASDRGTYEQYF.

The chain combines TRBV19 with TRBJ1-5; D is uncertain. The CDR3 covers 17 residues. The germline V gene encodes CDR1 LNHDA and CDR2 SQIVND (reference sequence). Trimming left V 6 bases short and J 1 base short, with 19 bases between. CDR3 sequence (DNA): TGTGCCAGTAGATCGAATGGAGGCAGATGGAGCAATCAGCCCCAGCATTTT. Amino acid sequence: CASRSNGGRWSNQPQHF.

The table lists this clonotype with a few counts. This chain connects TRBV28 to TRBJ2-5; TRBD2 is a possible D gene (6 bases). The CDR3 has 15 residues. Deletions cut 8 bases from V and 2 bases from J, with 18 bases between. Germline assignment: CDR1 MDHEN and CDR2 SYDVKM. The CDR3 coding sequence is TGTGCCAGCGGGCCGGGACTCCTCAAGCAAGAGACCCAGTACTTC. It codes for CASGPGLLKQETQYF.

This clonotype was observed many times. The V gene is TRBV10-3, the J gene TRBJ2-7; possibly TRBD1 for D (6 bases). V lost 2 bases and J lost 1, with 15 bases in between. The CDR3 runs 16 residues. The V gene's germline CDR1 is ENHRY and CDR2 SYGVKD. The CDR3 sequence is CAISENWDTTSYEQYF. The DNA of the CDR3 is TGTGCCATCAGTGAGAACTGGGACACCACATCCTACGAGCAGTACTTC.

The genes are TRBV20-1 and TRBJ2-1, with D perhaps matching TRBD2 (8 bases). V shed 3 bases and J shed 6 bases, with 21 bases lying between them. The CDR3 is 16 amino acids. The V gene's germline CDR1 is DFQATT and CDR2 SNEGSKA (reference sequence). CDR3 in amino acids: CSASGRGRLAPNEQFF. CDR3 bases: TGCAGTGCTAGCGGGAGGGGGCGTCTAGCACCCAATGAGCAGTTCTTC.

This clonotype was observed a few times. V gene TRBV6-5 combines with J gene TRBJ2-2; D remains ambiguous. V was trimmed by 2 bases and J by 1 base, leaving 5 bases between them. Germline V gene data show CDR1 as MNHEY and CDR2 as SVGAGI. The CDR3 sequence is 14 residues long. DNA of the CDR3: TGTGCCAGCAGTTACGTACAGAACACCGGGGAGCTGTTTTTT. Amino acid sequence: CASSYVQNTGELFF.

For this clonotype: This may stem from a read error, because a much larger clone lies one nucleotide away. The V and J genes are TRBV7-9 and TRBJ2-2, with D perhaps matching TRBD1 or TRBD2 (5 bases each). This CDR3 comprises 15 residues. Germline V gene data show CDR1 as SEHNR and CDR2 as FQNEAQ (reference sequence). The CDR3 is CASSLKGVGTGEPFF. In DNA form, the CDR3 reads TGTGCCAGCAGCTTAAAAGGCGTAGGGACCGGGGAGCCGTTTTTT.

The chain is built from TRBV27 and TRBJ2-1; 9 positions match TRBD1. The CDR3 has 15 residues. Germline V gene data show CDR1 as MNHEY and CDR2 as SMNVEV (reference sequence). Losses at the gene ends were 3 bases for V and 6 bases for J; bases not matched to a gene: 6. Here the CDR3 reads CASSFGTGGSNEQFF. As DNA, the CDR3 is TGTGCCAGCAGTTTCGGAACAGGGGGCTCCAATGAGCAGTTCTTC.

The genes are TRBV7-9 and TRBJ2-2, with 8 positions matching TRBD2. Per germline, CDR1 SEHNR and CDR2 FQNEAQ (reference sequence). The CDR3 has 17 residues. The V and J ends lost 3 bases and 1 base, in that order; junction bases with no gene match: 7. The CDR3, as DNA: TGTGCCAGCAGCTTTCCTGGCCTAGCGGGGAACACCGGGGAGCTGTTTTTT. It yields the protein CASSFPGLAGNTGELFF. Using reference TRBV7-9 and TRBJ2-2 for the parts outside the CDR3, the full variable domain is DTGVSQNPRHKITKRGQNVTFRCDPISEHNRLYWYRQTLGQGPEFLTYFQNEAQLEKSRLLSDRFSAERPKGSFSTLEIQRTEQGDSAMYLCASSFPGLAGNTGELFFGEGSRLTVL.

This clonotype was counted at least ten times. The chain recombines TRBV7-9 with TRBJ2-7; D unclear. Germline loops: CDR1 SEHNR, CDR2 FQNEAQ (reference sequence). Trimming stripped 1 base from V and 2 bases from J, with 12 bases between. The CDR3 has 15 amino acids. The CDR3: CASSLDSDLTYEQYV. The CDR3 coding sequence is TGTGCCAGCAGCTTAGACAGCGACCTTACCTACGAGCAGTACGTC.

This clonotype was seen more than once but under ten times. This chain connects TRBV3-1 to TRBJ2-2, with 12 nucleotides matching TRBD2. The junction had 5 bases not matched to a gene; V was cut back by 4 bases and J by 5 bases. Per germline, CDR1 LGHDT and CDR2 YNNKEL (reference sequence). The CDR3 totals 16 residues. In DNA form, the CDR3 reads TGTGCCAGCAGCCCACTAGCGGGGGGACTGACCGGGGAGCTGTTTTTT. Its translation: CASSPLAGGLTGELFF.

This clonotype was seen ten or more times. The V call is TRBV19, the J call TRBJ1-1; D not resolved. The CDR3 contains 13 residues. Trimming pared 1 base from V and 6 bases from J, leaving 9 bases between. Germline CDR1 and CDR2: LNHDA and SQIVND (reference sequence). The CDR3: CASSIGGNAEAFF. The CDR3 bases are TGTGCCAGTAGTATAGGAGGGAATGCTGAAGCTTTCTTT.

Only a few counts were recorded for this clonotype. J is TRBJ2-3 and V is TRBV5-1, with D possibly being TRBD2 (6 bases). Germline CDR1 is SGHRS and CDR2 is YFSETQ. CDR3 size: 17 residues. V shed 4 bases and J shed 0 bases, with 18 bases lying between them. This chain's CDR3 is CASSRGWGNPSTDTQYF. The DNA for the CDR3 is TGCGCCAGCAGCCGGGGGTGGGGCAACCCTAGCACAGATACGCAGTATTTT.